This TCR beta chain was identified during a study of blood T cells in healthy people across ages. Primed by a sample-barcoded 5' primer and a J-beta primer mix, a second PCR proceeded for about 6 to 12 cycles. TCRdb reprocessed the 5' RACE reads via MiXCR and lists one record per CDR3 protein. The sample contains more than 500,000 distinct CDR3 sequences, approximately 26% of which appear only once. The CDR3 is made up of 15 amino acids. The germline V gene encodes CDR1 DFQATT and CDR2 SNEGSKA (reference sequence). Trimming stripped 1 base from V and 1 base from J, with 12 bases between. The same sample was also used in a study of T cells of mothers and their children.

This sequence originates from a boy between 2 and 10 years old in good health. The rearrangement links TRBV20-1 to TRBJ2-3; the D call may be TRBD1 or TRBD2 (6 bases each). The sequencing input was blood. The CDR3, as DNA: TGCAGTGCTAGAGGAGGGGGGATTGGCACAGATACGCAGTATTTT. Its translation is CSARGGGIGTDTQYF.